A selection of T cell receptor beta chains follows, all from one sample in a study of T cells after posttransplantation cyclophosphamide. The assay was immunoSEQ multiplex PCR, and TCRdb's table has in-frame clones only and misses some. This sample includes 40,000 to 45,000 clones with no singletons; its ten biggest clones take up 2% to 3%. The specimen sequenced was PBMCs. Every receptor here comes from a man aged 35 to 55 in good health, CMV-negative, and a related stem cell transplant donor. Each CDR3 is given with its conserved first and last residue. The D gene is left open where the match is weak. Expanded clones get a size class; other rows say once, few or many, or leave the size out.

cdr3_nt cdr3_aa clone_size j_call v_call d_call cdr3_length
TGTGCCAGCAGCTTAGGGGGGGGGACTAGCGGGAGTAGCCCAGATACGCAGTATTTT CASSLGGGTSGSSPDTQYF NA TRBJ2-3 TRBV11-2 TRBD2 19
TGCGCCAGCAGCGGTGCCGGGAACGGCCCCTACAATGAGCAGTTCTTC CASSGAGNGPYNEQFF NA TRBJ2-1 TRBV5-1 NA 16
TGTGCCAGCAGTTTATCTAGCGGGGGGGCCGGAGATACGCAGTATTTT CASSLSSGGAGDTQYF few TRBJ2-3 TRBV6-6 TRBD2 16
TGCGCCAGCAGCACCGGACAGGGGGCTGTTGGCGGGGAGCTGTTTTTT CASSTGQGAVGGELFF many TRBJ2-2 TRBV5-1 TRBD1 16
TGTGCCAGCAGTAGGACAGGGGGAAGTGTCTATGGCTACACCTTC CASSRTGGSVYGYTF many TRBJ1-2 TRBV27 TRBD1 15
TGTGCCAGCAGCCCGAGAGTTCTTTCTTACGAGCAGTACTTC CASSPRVLSYEQYF many TRBJ2-7 TRBV7-2 NA 14
TGTGCCAGTAGTAACCCTCCAGGGTATAGCAATCAGCCCCAGCATTTT CASSNPPGYSNQPQHF many TRBJ1-5 TRBV19 NA 16
TGTGCCAGCAGCTCAGTACTAGCGGGAGGGACGAACACCGGGGAGCTGTTTTTT CASSSVLAGGTNTGELFF NA TRBJ2-2 TRBV7-2 TRBD2 18
TGCGCCAGCAGCCAAGACAGGGGTGTTGAAAAACTGTTTTTT CASSQDRGVEKLFF many TRBJ1-4 TRBV4-1 NA 14
TGTGCCAGCAGCCCCCGCTGGGGAGAAGAGACCCAGTACTTC CASSPRWGEETQYF many TRBJ2-5 TRBV7-9 NA 14
TGTGCCACTACACCCAATCCGGGTCTCTCCTACGAGCAGTACTTC CATTPNPGLSYEQYF NA TRBJ2-7 TRBV28 NA 15
TGTGCCAGCAGTGAAGGGGCAGGGGGCTATGGCTACACCTTC CASSEGAGGYGYTF many TRBJ1-2 TRBV2 TRBD1 14
TGTGCCAGCAGCTTAGTGGCCAGATCCTACGAGCAGTACTTC CASSLVARSYEQYF many TRBJ2-7 TRBV7-6 NA 14
TGTGCCAGCTTCCAGGGGCGAGAAAATGAAAAACTGTTTTTT CASFQGRENEKLFF NA TRBJ1-4 TRBV18 NA 14
TGCAGCGTTGTACAGGGGGTGGAGGGCTACACCTTC CSVVQGVEGYTF few TRBJ1-2 TRBV29-1 TRBD1 12
TGCGCCAGCAGGTTAAGGACTAGCGGGAGTAATGAGCAGTTCTTC CASRLRTSGSNEQFF many TRBJ2-1 TRBV4-3 TRBD2 15
TGTGCCAGCAGCTCCCCGGGGAGGGGCGAGACCCAGTACTTC CASSSPGRGETQYF NA TRBJ2-5 TRBV7-9 TRBD2 14
TGTGCCAGCAGCCGACAGGGGCCCAGCTACGAGCAGTACTTC CASSRQGPSYEQYF many TRBJ2-7 TRBV7-9 TRBD1 14
TGTGCCAGCAGATCTATGCACAATGAGCAGTTCTTC CASRSMHNEQFF many TRBJ2-1 TRBV11-3 NA 12